The source of this T cell receptor (beta chain) is a study of blood T cell repertoires in COVID-19. Background on the study: COVID-19 samples, acute and convalescent, were from the United States, Italy and Spain. PBMCs, B-cell-depleted T cells, or T cells were the source of the cDNA or gDNA that made up the material.

Germline V CDR1 and CDR2: LGHDT, YNNKEL (reference sequence). The CDR3 loop spans 15 amino acids. V was shortened by 4 bases and J by 5 bases, with 16 bases between the two germline ends. Original processing methods: Reference gene primer amplification gave estimated nucleated cell counts. The protocol was immunoSEQ multiplex PCR, while the TCRdb copy is restricted to in-frame clones and leaves out a portion. The V and J calls and clone size come from that table; D and trimming were worked out from the DNA. The sample holds around 330,000 clones, approximately 90% seen once. The sequence was collected from a woman between 45 and 65 years old with active or convalescent COVID-19. The sequenced sample was peripheral blood. The chain is built from TRBV3-1 (or the pseudogene TRBV3-2) and TRBJ2-3, with D possibly matching TRBD2 (6 bases). For the CDR3, the DNA is TGTGCCAGCAGCCCAGGCGGGGCTAGGGGAGATACGCAGTATTTT. Its translation: CASSPGGARGDTQYF.